The 3 T cell receptor beta chains below were found in one sample sequenced in a study of PD-1 blockade in classical Hodgkin lymphoma. The time point: cycle 4 day 1 (C4D1), after less than 7 weeks of nivolumab. Each patient relapsed following autologous stem cell transplantation, and prior brentuximab vedotin exposure differed. Researchers report purifying CD4+ T cells from thawed PBMCs by magnetic negative selection. Only in-frame clones appear in the TCRdb table, and some are missing; sequencing was by immunoSEQ multiplex PCR. The data contain roughly 30,000 clones, around 80% of them singletons. The sample was CD4+ T cells from blood, taken before the fourth cycle of nivolumab. The receptors were gathered from a human donor with classical Hodgkin lymphoma.

This clone showed up just a few times. The chain uses TRBV5-1 and TRBJ1-1; no clear D gene. Germline CDR1 SGHRS, CDR2 YFSETQ. V was cut by 2 bases and J by 5 bases, with 7 bases left in between. The CDR3 length is 12 residues. CDR3 bases: TGCGCCAGCAGCTTCACGGGAACTGAAGCTTTCTTT. Its translation: CASSFTGTEAFF.

V gene TRBV19 combines with J gene TRBJ2-1, with 9 bases fitting TRBD2. After removal of 3 bases from V and 9 bases from J, the junction contained 6 bases not matched to a gene. The CDR3 is made up of 14 amino acids. Per germline, CDR1 LNHDA and CDR2 SQIVND (reference sequence). The CDR3 nucleotides read TGTGCCAGTAGTATTCGGCGGGGGGGTAGTGAGCAGTTCTTC. This translates into CASSIRRGGSEQFF.

The J gene is TRBJ2-3, the V gene TRBV21-1. TRBV21-1 is a pseudogene. CDR3 length: 19 residues. The CDR3 loop is CASSAYTHNRRLSTDTQYF. CDR3 DNA sequence: TGTGCCAGCAGTGCTTATACCCATAATCGTCGCCTTAGCACAGATACGCAGTATTTT.